Detailed here is one TCR beta chain. This clonotype was seen at least ten times. No cognate antigen has been identified for it. Base-call qualities are not available, and no considerably larger clone is one nucleotide away. Stable Graves' hyperthyroidism was defined as no progression to ophthalmopathy during 18 months of follow-up. Hyperthyroidism patients were aged 18 to 65 years and newly diagnosed, with disease duration of less than 2 months. Exclusion was applied to patients with uncontrolled infections, other autoimmune diseases, pregnancy or lactation. Clinical symptoms, serum thyroxine and TRAb, thyroid ultrasound, and orbital computed tomography formed the basis for the diagnoses. PBMCs were isolated from about 9.1 ml of fresh peripheral blood by Ficoll-Paque density gradient centrifugation. Total RNA was extracted using Trizol reagent, and RNA quality was assessed on an Agilent 2100 Bioanalyzer.

Amplification of TCR beta CDR3 regions was carried out from RNA transcripts. A first-round RT-PCR of the TCR CDR3 used the HTBI primer set with the Qiagen OneStep RT-PCR kit. Libraries were constructed in a second round of multiplex PCR, after which size selection and purification were performed. Sequencing of the libraries was done on an Illumina HiSeq2000 using paired-end 100 bp reads. Under the source paper's analysis protocol: SOAPnuke was used to process the raw data, with reads discarded if the reads contained adapters or uncalled bases, had a mean Phred below 15, or lacked an exact constant-primer or identifier match. High-quality paired reads were merged using COPE v1.2.5, and each unique nucleotide sequence was defined as a clonotype. Clonotypes were aligned to IMGT TRBV, TRBD and TRBJ reference segments using MiTCR v1.1. Analysis was restricted to V-J combinations with a frequency above 0.0001, which covered roughly 99% of repertoires. The TCS score was defined as the ratio of F50 (clonal expansion) to E x V (chaos), calculated using BLOSUM62-based TCRdist between CDR3 peptides within each V-J. Welch's t-statistics and random forest reduced roughly 540 V-J features to roughly 13, which were used in a naive Bayes classifier (R e1071). In TCRdb, the public reads were trimmed at Q25 with fastp and aligned with MiXCR, with productive beta chains retained. Duplicate CDR3 protein sequences are folded into a single record with the most common DNA and genes. The V and J calls were determined by TCRdb, not by the authors. This sample is represented by more than 650,000 distinct CDR3 sequences; 14% of them were singletons. 10% of the sample belongs to the ten largest clones.

After removal of 8 bases from V and 5 bases from J, the junction retains 10 bases not matched to a gene. The germline V gene gives CDR1 as MNHEY and CDR2 as SVGEGT. The CDR3 has 15 amino acids, counting the end cysteine and phenylalanine. CDR3 DNA only is kept here, 45 bases in frame from base 1. The data were obtained in a study of T cells in Graves' hyperthyroidism and ophthalmopathy (dated by TCRdb to between 2018 and 2021). With respect to the entire study: Peripheral blood samples were taken at initial diagnosis, before any treatment was given. TCR V-J signatures able to tell the groups apart were searched for in a discovery cohort of 90 to 100 patients, of whom 43 had Graves' ophthalmopathy and around 56 had stable Graves' hyperthyroidism. Prospective prediction of ophthalmopathy was tested in an independent validation cohort of some 19 hyperthyroidism patients and 15 to 17 patients who later progressed to ophthalmopathy. For training and testing, the approximately 97 patients in the discovery cohort were randomly divided in a 7:3 ratio. The study also compared thyroid tissue and blood T-cell repertoires from five or six Graves' hyperthyroidism patients. Following sampling, methimazole starting at 30 mg daily was given to hyperthyroidism patients, and high-dose intravenous methylprednisolone was given to ophthalmopathy patients. The paper describes TCR Vbeta CDR3 sequencing of roughly 130 peripheral blood samples, made up of 43 ophthalmopathy patients, 70 to 80 hyperthyroidism patients and some 17 progressor patients.

What the work shows at the level of the full study, not this receptor alone: Most expanded thyroid clonotypes (frequency above 0.001) were also detected in blood, suggesting blood repertoires may reflect thyroid immune responses. In validation, progression to ophthalmopathy was predicted by the model with around 70% sensitivity and under 85% specificity, a median of approximately 6.5 months before onset. Sample size was not statistically predetermined, and blinding of investigators to group allocation was not performed. Ophthalmopathy was separated from stable hyperthyroidism by a 13 V-J signature model, with around 88% sensitivity and 81% to 82% specificity obtained in cross-validation and 80%/75% obtained in testing.

The chain couples TRBV6-2 or TRBV6-3 to TRBJ2-2; TRBD1 fits 8 bases in the junction. The origin of this receptor is a woman in her late teens or twenties with Graves' hyperthyroidism. Sequenced material: blood. Here is the DNA: TGTGCCAGCGTCGATGGACAGGGTTGGACCGGGGAGCTGTTTTTT. This yields the protein CASVDGQGWTGELFF.